This T cell receptor beta chain appears in the sequencing data of a study of cytomegalovirus exposure and HLA in healthy donors. Concerning this clone: Its antigen is currently unknown.

The PCR was carried out with 60 Vbeta primers and 13 Jbeta primers. Produced via immunoSEQ multiplex PCR; TCRdb's table is partial and in-frame only. This repertoire shows more than 60,000 clones, less than 80% found once; its top ten account for over 7%. Whole-study results and caveats: Specificity for CMV antigens was confirmed in vitro for a few of the CMV-associated chains.

Germline lookup yields CDR1 LGHNA and CDR2 YSLEER. The CDR3 covers 17 residues. Trimming cost V 0 bases and J 3 bases; bases outside gene matches: 8. Sequenced input: PBMCs. The chain combines TRBV4-3 with TRBJ2-3; 8 bases match TRBD1. The receptor was isolated from a woman aged 40 to 50 in good health and CMV-seropositive. In DNA form, the CDR3 reads TGCGCCAGCAGCCAAGATTTGGCCAGGGGGCGAACAGATACGCAGTATTTT. As protein: CASSQDLARGRTDTQYF.